This TCR beta chain appears in the sequencing data of a study of low-dose radiotherapy and immunotherapy resistance in tumors. In the study overall: The schedule for Cohort 2 used 1 Gy per fraction every two weeks, which added up to 13 Gy over 26 weeks. The regimen for patients comprised intravenous nivolumab 240 mg every two weeks plus intravenous ipilimumab 1 mg/kg every six weeks.

The time point denotes: after trial treatment. Treatment noted: LDRT plus nivolumab, ipilimumab, low-dose cyclophosphamide and aspirin (RACIN trial). Germline CDR1 MNHNS, CDR2 SASEGT. Trimming shortened V by 0 bases and J by 7 bases, and 15 bases separated the two germline ends. The CDR3 contains 15 residues. TRAV- and TRBV-specific primers primed first-strand cDNA, covering alpha and beta chains. The PCR that amplified TCRs ran for 20 to 25 cycles, relying on a constant-region primer and a V-primer adapter. TCRdb recomputed calls from the reads with MiXCR, one row per CDR3 protein. The sample comprises 95,000 to 100,000 distinct CDR3 sequences, around 20% of which are singletons, and over 3.5% rests with the top ten. Worth noting for this clonotype: This may be a read error, as it is one base from a much larger clone.

Sequenced material: PBMCs, taken after low-dose radiotherapy plus immunotherapy. This clonotype was obtained from a male donor with prostate cancer. The rearrangement uses TRBV6-1 and TRBJ1-1, with a tentative D call TRBD1 (6 bases). The CDR3 loop reads CASSEALRGAGEAFF. CDR3 nucleotide sequence: TGTGCCAGCAGTGAAGCGCTTCGGGGGGCTGGTGAAGCTTTCTTT.